This T cell receptor beta chain was documented in a study of T cells after yellow fever vaccination. One entry per CDR3 protein results from TCRdb running MiXCR on the 5' RACE reads. Of 100,000 to 150,000 distinct CDR3 sequences listed, roughly 15% are singletons. CDR1 is SQVTM, CDR2 ANQGSEA, per germline. There are 13 residues in the CDR3. With 7 bases removed from V and 1 base from J, the gap between germline ends came to 12 bases. This clonotype was detected only a few times. This clonotype was obtained from a man between 18 and 35 years old who received the YFV17D yellow fever vaccine. This specimen consisted of CD8+ T cells sorted from PBMCs, obtained 5 days after the yellow fever booster vaccination. The V call is TRBV29-1, the J call TRBJ2-3; TRBD1 or TRBD2 may be the D gene (5 bases each). CDR3 sequence: CSGSGTGTDTQYF. CDR3 coding DNA: TGCAGCGGATCCGGGACCGGCACAGATACGCAGTATTTT.